A selection of T cell receptor beta chains follows, all from one sample in a study of T-cell reconstitution after alpha-beta-depleted transplantation in children. TCRdb re-analysed the PCR reads in MiXCR, keeping a single row per CDR3 protein. The table has 200,000 to 250,000 distinct CDR3 sequences, around 12% seen once. Sequenced material: PBMCs from the stem cell graft donor, taken from the stem cell graft. These receptors all come from a human donor who donated a stem cell graft to a child with acute lymphoblastic leukemia. The CDR3 runs from the conserved cysteine through the conserved F or W. The order of the fields is J gene, V gene, clone size, D gene, CDR3 length, CDR3 DNA, CDR3 protein. A D gene is named only where the DNA matches it firmly. A row's size may be missing; if present it is once, few, many or a size class.

TRBJ2-7,TRBV6-5,many,TRBD1,17,TGTGCCAGCAGTTACTTCTCCCTGACAGGGGGCCGAAACGAGCAGTACTTC,CASSYFSLTGGRNEQYF
TRBJ2-7,TRBV6-5,many,-,15,TGTGCCAGCAGTTACCTTACGGGGACGGCCTACGAGCAGTACTTC,CASSYLTGTAYEQYF
TRBJ2-3,TRBV7-9,-,-,15,TGTGCCAGCAACCTATTCCCGGACAACACAGATACGCAGTATTTT,CASNLFPDNTDTQYF
TRBJ2-1,TRBV12-3/TRBV12-4,many,TRBD1,13,TGTGCCAGCAGCTCAGGGACAGGCAATGAGCAGTTCTTC,CASSSGTGNEQFF
TRBJ2-7,TRBV20-1,many,TRBD1,13,TGCAGCTTTCTTGACAGGGACACCTACGAGCAGTACTTC,CSFLDRDTYEQYF
TRBJ2-3,TRBV7-2,many,TRBD2,16,TGTGCCAGCAGCTCGATAGCGGGAGAGTTCACAGATACGCAGTATTTT,CASSSIAGEFTDTQYF
TRBJ2-4,TRBV6-2/TRBV6-3,many,TRBD1,13,TGTGCCAGCAGTCCCGGGACAGAAAACATTCAGTACTTC,CASSPGTENIQYF
TRBJ2-3,TRBV7-2,many,-,17,TGTGCCAGCAGCACGAACCCCGGGGGGCTTTCTGGCGGTACGCAGTATTTT,CASSTNPGGLSGGTQYF
TRBJ2-1,TRBV18,-,-,13,TGTGCCAGCTCACCTCAAGGACAGAATGAGCAGTTCTTC,CASSPQGQNEQFF
TRBJ1-2,TRBV9,many,-,17,TGTGCCAGCAGCGCGCCGATAAACTCGGGCGAGGGCTATGGCTACACCTTC,CASSAPINSGEGYGYTF
TRBJ1-5,TRBV20-1,-,-,14,TGCAGTGCAACTCAAGGGAATAGCAATCAGCCCCAGCATTTT,CSATQGNSNQPQHF
TRBJ2-5,TRBV24-1,-,TRBD1,19,TGTGCCACCAGTGATGCAGCTCCGGGACAGGGGTGGACAAGGGAGACCCAGTACTTC,CATSDAAPGQGWTRETQYF
TRBJ1-2,TRBV6-5,many,-,15,TGTGCCAGCAGTTACGATGAGAAGTCTTTGAGTGGCTACACCTTC,CASSYDEKSLSGYTF
TRBJ2-3,TRBV5-5,many,-,16,TGTGCCAGCAGCTTAGGCCCGAGGGCGGGAACAGATACGCAGTATTTT,CASSLGPRAGTDTQYF
TRBJ2-1,TRBV10-3,many,-,12,TGTGCCACCCTTGCCGAGTACAATGAGCAGTTCTTC,CATLAEYNEQFF
TRBJ2-7,TRBV7-2,many,-,13,TGTGCCAGCAGCTTAGGGGGAGTCCACGAGCAGTACTTC,CASSLGGVHEQYF
TRBJ2-1,TRBV20-1,many,TRBD1,16,TGCAGTGCTAGACCCCCCCAGACAGGGGACGCGGGTGAGCAGTTCTTC,CSARPPQTGDAGEQFF
TRBJ2-4,TRBV6-5,many,-,15,TGTGCCAGCAGTTACTCGACTGGGGCCAAAAACATTCAGTACTTC,CASSYSTGAKNIQYF
TRBJ2-1,TRBV7-8,-,-,15,TGTGCCAGCAGCTTAGCTCCAGGGGAATACAATGAGCAGTTCTTC,CASSLAPGEYNEQFF
TRBJ2-5,TRBV11-2,-,TRBD1,14,TGTGCCAGCATTAGGGGACAGGGAGGGGAGACCCAGTACTTC,CASIRGQGGETQYF
TRBJ2-1,TRBV3-1,many,TRBD2,19,TGTGCCAGCAGCCAGGACTCAAGACTAGCGGACAGGAACTACAATGAGCAGTTCTTC,CASSQDSRLADRNYNEQFF
TRBJ2-2,TRBV19,-,-,16,TGTGCCAGTAGTATACGCAGGGTCGCGAACACCGGGGAGCTGTTTTTT,CASSIRRVANTGELFF
TRBJ2-3,TRBV20-1,many,-,12,TGCAGTTCGGGACGAGATGCAGATACGCAGTATTTT,CSSGRDADTQYF
TRBJ2-2,TRBV4-1,-,TRBD2,17,TGCGCCAGCAGCCCCATCCCCGGGGGGGCGAACACCGGGGAGCTGTTTTTT,CASSPIPGGANTGELFF
TRBJ2-2,TRBV6-5,many,-,16,TGTGCCAGCAGTTACACGCGGGGTTACGGCACCGGGGAGCTGTTTTTT,CASSYTRGYGTGELFF
TRBJ2-2,TRBV20-1,many,-,14,TGCAGTGCTAGACCTAGCGCCAACACCGGGGAGCTGTTTTTT,CSARPSANTGELFF